The 21 T cell receptor beta chains reported below all come from one sample, sequenced in a study of blood T cells in healthy people across ages. It was with a sample-barcoded 5' primer and a J-beta primer mix that a second PCR of roughly 7 to 12 cycles was run. TCRdb redid the calling of the 5' RACE reads with MiXCR, one entry per CDR3 protein. In the table there are about 1,400,000 distinct CDR3 sequences, 59% of which are singletons. Sequencing used blood. These receptors were taken from a man aged 18 to 35 in good health.

This clonotype was seen many times. This chain uses TRBV6-1 with TRBJ2-5; TRBD2 is a possible D gene (5 bases). The germline V and J ends were trimmed by 7 bases and 2 bases, with 14 bases remaining between them. Germline V gives CDR1 MNHNS, CDR2 SASEGT. The CDR3 is 14 residues long. This CDR3 reads CASTLRAEQETQYF. CDR3 coding DNA: TGTGCCAGCACCCTGAGGGCAGAACAAGAGACCCAGTACTTC.

This clonotype was observed a handful of times. The V gene is TRBV7-2, the J gene TRBJ2-3; 11 bases agree with TRBD2. J was trimmed by 10 bases and V by 2 bases; bases with no gene match: 8. CDR1 SGHTA and CDR2 FQGNSA come from the germline V gene. The CDR3 is made up of 15 amino acids. The CDR3 region is CASSLSTSGGCAQYF. The CDR3 region has the DNA TGTGCCAGCAGCTTATCCACTAGCGGGGGATGTGCGCAGTATTTT. The full variable domain, rest sourced from reference TRBV7-2 and TRBJ2-3, is GAGVSQSPSNKVTEKGKDVELRCDPISGHTALYWYRQSLGQGLEFLIYFQGNSAPDKSGLPSDRFSAERTGGSVSTLTIQRTQQEDSAVYLCASSLSTSGGCAQYFGPGTRLTVL.

This chain uses TRBV27 with TRBJ1-1; D gene uncertain. The CDR3 runs to 14 residues. In germline, CDR1 is MNHEY, CDR2 SMNVEV (reference sequence). V gave up 2 bases and J gave up 4 bases, with 11 bases separating them. CDR3 nucleotide sequence: TGTGCCAGCAGTTTAAGCAGAGGAAGCACTGAAGCTTTCTTT. Protein: CASSLSRGSTEAFF.

This clonotype occurred a few times. This rearrangement joins TRBV7-2 to TRBJ2-3, with a weak D call TRBD1 (6 bases). The CDR3 spans 13 residues. V was trimmed by 7 bases and J by 2 bases, leaving 10 bases between them. Germline V CDR1 and CDR2: SGHTA, FQGNSA. The CDR3 reads CASNQGITDTQYF. The CDR3 nucleotides read TGTGCCAGCAACCAGGGGATCACAGATACGCAGTATTTT.

V is TRBV9 and J is TRBJ1-2, with a tentative D call TRBD1 (5 bases). Trimming cost V 0 bases and J 8 bases, with 14 bases left between them. CDR3 length: 14 residues. The germline V gene encodes CDR1 SGDLS and CDR2 YYNGEE. CDR3 protein: CASSVDGTPRGYTF. Written as DNA, the CDR3 is TGTGCCAGCAGCGTAGACGGGACCCCAAGGGGCTACACCTTC.

The rearrangement joins TRBV23-1 to TRBJ2-7; 7 bases map to TRBD2. Being an ORF, TRBV23-1 has a function that is uncertain. This CDR3 is 16 amino acids long. V shed 2 bases and J 3 bases; nucleotides not matched to a gene: 10. CDR3 region: CASSQVSGGPLYEQYF. The CDR3 nucleotides are TGCGCCAGCAGTCAAGTTTCGGGAGGACCTCTCTACGAGCAGTACTTC.

The chain uses TRBV7-2 and TRBJ2-5, with D unclear. The CDR3 has 15 amino acids. Germline assignment: CDR1 SGHTA and CDR2 FQGNSA. Trimming stripped 5 bases from V and 0 bases from J, with 13 bases between. The CDR3 protein is CASSPTIEDQETQYF. CDR3 coding DNA: TGTGCCAGCAGCCCGACGATAGAAGACCAAGAGACCCAGTACTTC.

The rearrangement uses TRBV5-1 and TRBJ2-5, with D perhaps matching TRBD2 (5 bases). Per the germline V gene, CDR1 is SGHRS and CDR2 is YFSETQ. CDR3 length: 12 residues. The V and J ends lost 9 bases and 4 bases respectively, with 13 bases between them. The CDR3 sequence: CATSDRGETQYF. The DNA for the CDR3 is TGCGCCACCTCAGATCGGGGAGAGACCCAGTACTTC. The full variable domain, with the rest looked up from reference TRBV5-1 and TRBJ2-5, is KAGVTQTPRYLIKTRGQQVTLSCSPISGHRSVSWYQQTPGQGLQFLFEYFSETQRNKGNFPGRFSGRQFSNSRSEMNVSTLELGDSALYLCATSDRGETQYFGPGTRLLVL.

This chain uses TRBV4-1 with TRBJ2-3; 8 bases line up with TRBD2. Per germline, CDR1 MGHRA and CDR2 YSYEKL. This CDR3 has 18 amino acids. V shed 1 base, J shed 4 bases, and the junction held 13 bases outside the gene matches. CDR3 in amino acids: CASSQVGGTGGPADTQYF. CDR3 nucleotide sequence: TGCGCCAGCAGCCAAGTAGGCGGTACGGGAGGGCCGGCAGATACGCAGTATTTT.

This clonotype has more than one count but fewer than ten. This sequence joins TRBV3-1 and TRBJ1-1; tentatively, D is TRBD1 (5 bases). Germline loops: CDR1 LGHDT, CDR2 YNNKEL (reference sequence). The CDR3 has 16 residues. Trimming pared 5 bases from V and 4 bases from J, leaving 20 bases between. The chain's CDR3 is CASSVVGGASSTEAFF. The CDR3 coding sequence is TGTGCCAGCAGCGTGGTTGGTGGGGCGAGTAGCACTGAAGCTTTCTTT.

The V gene is TRBV11-2, the J gene TRBJ2-3, with D perhaps matching TRBD1 or TRBD2 (5 bases each). Germline CDR1 and CDR2: SGHAT and FQNNGV. The CDR3 length is 17 residues. V was pared by 5 bases and J by 3 bases, with 21 bases between. Written as DNA, the CDR3 is TGTGCCAGCAGCGAGAGGGGTTCGGAGTGGACAACAGATACGCAGTATTTT. Amino acids: CASSERGSEWTTDTQYF.

This sequence joins TRBV7-2 and TRBJ2-3; 8 nucleotides agree with TRBD1. CDR1 is SGHTA, CDR2 FQGNSA, per germline. Trimming cost V 4 bases and J 6 bases; bases outside gene matches: 12. The CDR3 has 16 residues. The CDR3 nucleotides read TGTGCCAGCAGCTCGCCTGGGCAGGGGGCATCGGATACGCAGTATTTT. Translating gives CASSSPGQGASDTQYF. Looking up the rest from reference TRBV7-2 and TRBJ2-3 gives the full variable domain: GAGVSQSPSNKVTEKGKDVELRCDPISGHTALYWYRQSLGQGLEFLIYFQGNSAPDKSGLPSDRFSAERTGGSVSTLTIQRTQQEDSAVYLCASSSPGQGASDTQYFGPGTRLTVL.

This sequence joins TRBV20-1 and TRBJ1-1, with 8 bases aligning to TRBD1. The germline V gene encodes CDR1 DFQATT and CDR2 SNEGSKA (reference sequence). The CDR3 spans 13 residues. Losses at the gene ends were 5 bases for V and 4 bases for J; bases not matched to a gene: 6. The CDR3 protein is CSALRGRGTEAFF. CDR3 in DNA: TGCAGTGCTCTCAGGGGGCGAGGCACTGAAGCTTTCTTT.

DNA of the CDR3: TGCAGCGTTGCCGGGATCTACAATGAGCAGTTCTTC. This translates into CSVAGIYNEQFF. The rearrangement links TRBV29-1 to TRBJ2-1, with D possibly being TRBD2 (5 bases). Germline loops: CDR1 SQVTM, CDR2 ANQGSEA. Trimming pared 4 bases from V and 3 bases from J, leaving 7 bases between. The CDR3 is made up of 12 amino acids.

In its sample, this clonotype was seen a few times. This chain joins TRBV29-1 and TRBJ2-3; TRBD1 aligns across 11 bases. V shed 2 bases, J shed 0 bases, and the junction held 4 bases outside the gene matches. The CDR3 covers 16 residues. Germline loops: CDR1 SQVTM, CDR2 ANQGSEA. CDR3 in amino acids: CSVEPGTGGSTDTQYF. The CDR3 DNA follows: TGCAGCGTTGAACCCGGGACAGGGGGGAGCACAGATACGCAGTATTTT.

This clonotype was detected only a few times. The rearrangement uses TRBV29-1 and TRBJ2-7; 10 positions agree with TRBD1. V trimming: 3 bases; J trimming: 5 bases; junction bases outside the gene matches: 7. The length of the CDR3 is 14 residues. Germline assignment: CDR1 SQVTM and CDR2 ANQGSEA. CDR3 in amino acids: CSVDPETGGNEQYF. The CDR3 nucleotides read TGCAGCGTTGATCCGGAGACAGGGGGCAACGAGCAGTACTTC.

V is TRBV27 and J is TRBJ1-1; no clear D gene. Trimming stripped 5 bases from V and 3 bases from J, with 13 bases between. The germline V gene has CDR1 MNHEY and CDR2 SMNVEV (reference sequence). CDR3 length equals 14 residues. The CDR3 region has the DNA TGTGCCAGCAGTCTCTCTTTCGTACACACTGAAGCTTTCTTT. This codes for CASSLSFVHTEAFF.

The chain uses TRBV12-3 or TRBV12-4 and TRBJ1-5, with D uncertain. The CDR3 loop spans 15 amino acids. V gave up 4 bases and J gave up 0 bases, with 10 bases separating them. The CDR3 DNA follows: TGTGCCAGCAGTTCTCCGGGCTATAGCAATCAGCCCCAGCATTTT. Translated, it gives CASSSPGYSNQPQHF.

This chain joins TRBV7-2 and TRBJ1-1; D remains unclear. The V gene's germline CDR1 is SGHTA and CDR2 FQGNSA. Trimming left V 1 base short and J 0 bases short, with 9 bases between. The CDR3 contains 15 residues. CDR3 in amino acids: CASSLDGAVNTEAFF. In DNA, the CDR3 is TGTGCCAGCAGCTTAGATGGCGCGGTGAACACTGAAGCTTTCTTT.

This clonotype has ten or more counts. This chain connects TRBV11-2 to TRBJ2-7; D gene ambiguous. V dropped 1 base and J dropped 6 bases, with 7 bases sitting between them. The CDR3 totals 12 residues. Germline values: CDR1 SGHAT, CDR2 FQNNGV. For the CDR3, the DNA is TGTGCCAGCAGCTTAGGAGCTTCCGAGCAGTACTTC. This gives the protein CASSLGASEQYF. Full variable domain (rest looked up from reference TRBV11-2 and TRBJ2-7): EAGVAQSPRYKIIEKRQSVAFWCNPISGHATLYWYQQILGQGPKLLIQFQNNGVVDDSQLPKDRFSAERLKGVDSTLKIQPAKLEDSAVYLCASSLGASEQYFGPGTRLTVT.

CDR3 bases: TGTGCCAGCAGAGTCCCGGGACAGGGATTCGCTGAGCAGTTCTTC. Protein: CASRVPGQGFAEQFF. The chain combines TRBV11-2 with TRBJ2-1; 9 bases match TRBD1. Losses at the gene ends were 6 bases for V and 9 bases for J; bases not matched to a gene: 12. Germline CDR1 reads SGHAT; CDR2 reads FQNNGV. CDR3 length equals 15 residues.